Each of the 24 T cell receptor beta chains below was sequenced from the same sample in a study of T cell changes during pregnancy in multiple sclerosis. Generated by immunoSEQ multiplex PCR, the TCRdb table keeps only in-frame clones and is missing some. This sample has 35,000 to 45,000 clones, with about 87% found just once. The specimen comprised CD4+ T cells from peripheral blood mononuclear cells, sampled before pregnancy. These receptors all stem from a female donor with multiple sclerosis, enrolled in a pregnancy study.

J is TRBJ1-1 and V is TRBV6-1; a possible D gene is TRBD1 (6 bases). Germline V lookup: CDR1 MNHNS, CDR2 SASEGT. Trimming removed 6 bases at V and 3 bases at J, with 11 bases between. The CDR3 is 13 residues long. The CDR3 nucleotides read TGTGCCAGCAGGGGGGACACCTACACTGAAGCTTTCTTT. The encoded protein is CASRGDTYTEAFF.

The CDR3 loop reads CASSPGQYYGYTF. CDR3 in DNA: TGTGCCAGCAGCCCCGGACAGTACTATGGCTACACCTTC. This sequence joins TRBV7-6 and TRBJ1-2; D perhaps matches TRBD1 (6 bases). Germline CDR1 SGHVS, CDR2 FNYEAQ. Trimming cost V 5 bases and J 3 bases, with 10 bases left between them. This CDR3 comprises 13 residues.

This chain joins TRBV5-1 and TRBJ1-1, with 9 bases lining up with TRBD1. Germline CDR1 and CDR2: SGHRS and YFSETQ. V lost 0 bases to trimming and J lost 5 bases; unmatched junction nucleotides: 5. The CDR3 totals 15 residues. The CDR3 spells CASSLADRGGTEAFF. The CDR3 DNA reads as TGCGCCAGCAGCTTGGCTGACAGGGGGGGAACTGAAGCTTTCTTT.

CDR3 loop: CAWRDRRSSYEQYF. The CDR3 DNA sequence: TGTGCCTGGAGAGATAGGAGGAGCTCCTACGAGCAGTACTTC. The chain recombines TRBV30 with TRBJ2-7; weak D call: TRBD2 (5 bases). Germline values: CDR1 GTSNPN, CDR2 SVGIG (reference sequence). The V and J ends lost 3 bases and 0 bases respectively, with 12 bases between them. The CDR3 spans 14 residues.

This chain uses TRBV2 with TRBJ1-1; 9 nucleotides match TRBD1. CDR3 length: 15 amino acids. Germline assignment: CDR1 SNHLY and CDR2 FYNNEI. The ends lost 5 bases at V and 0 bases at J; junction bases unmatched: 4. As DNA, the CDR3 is TGTGCCAGCAGTTCACAGGGGGCCATGAACACTGAAGCTTTCTTT. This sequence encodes CASSSQGAMNTEAFF.

This chain's CDR3 is CASSWSGIYSNQPQHF. The CDR3 DNA is TGTGCCAGCAGTTGGTCCGGTATCTATAGCAATCAGCCCCAGCATTTT. The gene calls are TRBV5-8 and TRBJ1-5; D gene unclear. The CDR3 is 16 residues long. With 5 bases removed from V and 0 bases from J, the gap between germline ends came to 15 bases. CDR1 and CDR2 from the germline V gene are SGHTS and YDEGEE. Full variable domain (remainder filled in from reference TRBV5-8 and TRBJ1-5): EAGVTQSPTHLIKTRGQQATLRCSPISGHTSVYWYQQALGLGLQFLLWYDEGEERNRGNFPPRFSGRQFPNYSSELNVNALELEDSALYLCASSWSGIYSNQPQHFGDGTRLSIL.

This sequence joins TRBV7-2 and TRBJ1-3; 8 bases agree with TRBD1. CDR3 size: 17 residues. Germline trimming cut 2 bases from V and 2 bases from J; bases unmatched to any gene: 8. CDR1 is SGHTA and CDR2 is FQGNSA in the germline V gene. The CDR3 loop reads CASSLQGARRAGNTIYF. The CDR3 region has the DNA TGTGCCAGCAGCTTACAGGGGGCTCGTCGGGCTGGAAACACCATATATTTT. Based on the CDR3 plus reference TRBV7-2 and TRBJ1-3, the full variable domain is GAGVSQSPSNKVTEKGKDVELRCDPISGHTALYWYRQSLGQGLEFLIYFQGNSAPDKSGLPSDRFSAERTGGSVSTLTIQRTQQEDSAVYLCASSLQGARRAGNTIYFGEGSWLTVV.

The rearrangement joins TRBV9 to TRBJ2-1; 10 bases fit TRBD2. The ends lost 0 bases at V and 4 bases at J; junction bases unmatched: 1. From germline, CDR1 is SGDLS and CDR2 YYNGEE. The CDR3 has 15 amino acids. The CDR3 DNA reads TGTGCCAGCAGCGTAGCTAGCGGGGGTTACAATGAGCAGTTCTTC. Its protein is CASSVASGGYNEQFF.

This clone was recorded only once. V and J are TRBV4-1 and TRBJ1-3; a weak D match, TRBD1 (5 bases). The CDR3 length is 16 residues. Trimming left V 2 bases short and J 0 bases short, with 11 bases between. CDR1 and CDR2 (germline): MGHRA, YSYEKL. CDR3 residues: CASSQPTGDSGNTIYF. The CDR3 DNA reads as TGCGCCAGCAGCCAACCAACGGGGGACTCTGGAAACACCATATATTTT.

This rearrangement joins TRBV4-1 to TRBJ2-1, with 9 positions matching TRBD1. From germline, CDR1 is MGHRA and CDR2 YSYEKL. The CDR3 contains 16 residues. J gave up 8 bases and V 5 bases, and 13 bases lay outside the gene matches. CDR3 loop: CASSETPGQGRDEQFF. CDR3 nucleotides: TGCGCCAGCAGCGAGACGCCGGGACAGGGCCGCGATGAGCAGTTCTTC.

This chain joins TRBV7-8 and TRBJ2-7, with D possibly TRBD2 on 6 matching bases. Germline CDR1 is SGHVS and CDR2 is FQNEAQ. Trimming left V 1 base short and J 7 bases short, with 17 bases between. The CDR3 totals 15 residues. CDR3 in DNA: TGTGCCAGCAGCTTAGTCGGAGGGGCCGTGGGAGAGCAGTACTTC. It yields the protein CASSLVGGAVGEQYF.

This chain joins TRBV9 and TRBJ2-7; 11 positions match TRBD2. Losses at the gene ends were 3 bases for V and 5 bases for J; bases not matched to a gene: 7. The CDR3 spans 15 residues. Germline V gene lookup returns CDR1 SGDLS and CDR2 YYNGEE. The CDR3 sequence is CASSDGTSGNDEQYF. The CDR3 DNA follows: TGTGCCAGCAGCGACGGGACTAGCGGAAACGACGAGCAGTACTTC.

CDR3 DNA: TGTGCCTGGAGTGTACTTGCGGGCAGAGCAAACTCTAACTATGGCTACACCTTC. Encoded protein: CAWSVLAGRANSNYGYTF. The chain links TRBV30 to TRBJ1-2; D remains unclear. The CDR3 is made up of 18 amino acids. CDR1 GTSNPN and CDR2 SVGIG come from the germline V gene (reference sequence). Trimming pared 0 bases from V and 0 bases from J, leaving 20 bases between.

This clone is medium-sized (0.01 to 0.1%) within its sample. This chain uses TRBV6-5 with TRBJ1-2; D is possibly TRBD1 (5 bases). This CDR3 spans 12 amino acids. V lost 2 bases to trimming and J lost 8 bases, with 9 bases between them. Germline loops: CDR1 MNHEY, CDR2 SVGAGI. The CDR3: CASSYGGIGYTF. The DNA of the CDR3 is TGTGCCAGCAGTTACGGGGGGATCGGCTACACCTTC.

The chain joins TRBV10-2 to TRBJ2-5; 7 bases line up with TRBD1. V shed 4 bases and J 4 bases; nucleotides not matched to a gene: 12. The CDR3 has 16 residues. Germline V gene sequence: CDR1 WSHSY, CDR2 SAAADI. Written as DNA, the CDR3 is TGCGCCAGCAGTGGGCTTCCGGGACAGCGTGGAGAGACCCAGTACTTC. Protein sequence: CASSGLPGQRGETQYF.

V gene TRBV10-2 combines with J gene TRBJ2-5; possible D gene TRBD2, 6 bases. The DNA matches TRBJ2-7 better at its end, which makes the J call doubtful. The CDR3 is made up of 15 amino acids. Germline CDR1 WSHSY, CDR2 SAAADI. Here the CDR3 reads CASRAWAGSAYEQYF. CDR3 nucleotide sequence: TGCGCCAGCAGGGCCTGGGCGGGATCTGCCTACGAGCAGTACTTC.

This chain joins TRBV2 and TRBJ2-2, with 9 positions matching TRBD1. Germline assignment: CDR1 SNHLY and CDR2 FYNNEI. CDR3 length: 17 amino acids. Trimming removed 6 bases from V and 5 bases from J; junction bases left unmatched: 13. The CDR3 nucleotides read TGTGCCAGCAGGGGGCCCCGGGACAGGGCTACTACCGGGGAGCTGTTTTTT. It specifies CASRGPRDRATTGELFF.

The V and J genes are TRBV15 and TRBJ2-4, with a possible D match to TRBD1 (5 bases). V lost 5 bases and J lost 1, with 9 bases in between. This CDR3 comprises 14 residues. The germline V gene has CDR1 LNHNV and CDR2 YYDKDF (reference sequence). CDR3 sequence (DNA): TGTGCCACCAGCGCAGGGCGGGCCAAAAACATTCAGTACTTC. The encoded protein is CATSAGRAKNIQYF.

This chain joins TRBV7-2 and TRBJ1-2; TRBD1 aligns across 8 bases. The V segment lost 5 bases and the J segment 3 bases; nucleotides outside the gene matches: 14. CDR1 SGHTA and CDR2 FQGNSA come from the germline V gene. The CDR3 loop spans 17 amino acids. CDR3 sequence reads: CASSPDVDRAGYYGYTF. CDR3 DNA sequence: TGTGCCAGCAGCCCAGATGTGGACAGGGCAGGTTACTATGGCTACACCTTC.

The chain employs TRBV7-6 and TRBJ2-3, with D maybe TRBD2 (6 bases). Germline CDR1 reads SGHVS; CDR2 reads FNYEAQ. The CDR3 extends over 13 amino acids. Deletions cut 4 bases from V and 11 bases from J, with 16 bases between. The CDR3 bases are TGTGCCAGCAGCTCCCTCCCGGGGGAAAGGCAGTATTTT. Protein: CASSSLPGERQYF.

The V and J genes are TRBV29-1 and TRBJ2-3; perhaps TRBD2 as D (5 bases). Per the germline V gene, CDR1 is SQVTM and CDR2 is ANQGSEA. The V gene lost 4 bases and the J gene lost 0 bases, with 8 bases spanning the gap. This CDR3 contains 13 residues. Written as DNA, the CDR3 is TGCAGCGTTGGACGCGGGAGCACAGATACGCAGTATTTT. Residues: CSVGRGSTDTQYF.

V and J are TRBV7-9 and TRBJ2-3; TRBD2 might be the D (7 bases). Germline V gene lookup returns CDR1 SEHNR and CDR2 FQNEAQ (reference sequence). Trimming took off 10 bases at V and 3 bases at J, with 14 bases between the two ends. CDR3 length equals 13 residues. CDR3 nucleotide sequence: TGTGCCACCGAGGGGGGGATGACAGATACGCAGTATTTT. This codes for CATEGGMTDTQYF. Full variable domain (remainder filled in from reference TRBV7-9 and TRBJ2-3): DTGVSQNPRHKITKRGQNVTFRCDPISEHNRLYWYRQTLGQGPEFLTYFQNEAQLEKSRLLSDRFSAERPKGSFSTLEIQRTEQGDSAMYLCATEGGMTDTQYFGPGTRLTVL.

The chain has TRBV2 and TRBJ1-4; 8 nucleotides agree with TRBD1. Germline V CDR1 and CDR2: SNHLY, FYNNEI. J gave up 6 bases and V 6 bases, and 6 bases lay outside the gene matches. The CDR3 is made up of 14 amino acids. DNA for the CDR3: TGTGCCAGCAGACTTCAGGGGGCGCATGAAAAACTGTTTTTT. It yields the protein CASRLQGAHEKLFF.

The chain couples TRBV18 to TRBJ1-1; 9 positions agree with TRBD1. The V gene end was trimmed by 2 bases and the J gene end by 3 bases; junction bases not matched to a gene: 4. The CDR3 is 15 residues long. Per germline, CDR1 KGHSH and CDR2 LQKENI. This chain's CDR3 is CASSPRTGADTEAFF. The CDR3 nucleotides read TGTGCCAGCTCACCAAGGACAGGGGCGGACACTGAAGCTTTCTTT.